This T cell receptor beta chain appears in the sequencing data of a study of CD4 T cells in relation to SARS-CoV-2 and coronaviruses. Unexposed donor CD4+ T cells date from 2011-2018, before the COVID-19 pandemic. CD4+ T cells were isolated from the cells after about 11 days of culture. PBMCs were plated at two million per well in IL-2-containing medium. The CDR3 totals 15 residues. In germline, CDR1 is LGHNA, CDR2 YSLEER. V gave up 3 bases and J gave up 8 bases; unmatched junction bases: 8. In regard to this clone: The target antigen is unknown.

Profiled with immunoSEQ multiplex PCR; TCRdb holds only in-frame clones, not every one. The sample lists some 30,000 clones, 78% occurring once. The chain joins TRBV4-3 to TRBJ1-5; 9 nucleotides agree with TRBD1. This clonotype was obtained from a human donor in good health. The sample was CD4+ T cells from PBMCs, cultured in vitro. The CDR3 loop is CASSHNTGGGEPQHF. The CDR3 DNA reads as TGCGCCAGCAGCCATAATACAGGGGGCGGGGAGCCCCAGCATTTT.